What follows are 5 T cell receptor beta chains derived from one specimen sequenced in a study of CD8+CD57+ T cells in acquired aplastic anemia. Profiling of TCR beta VDJ combinations and CDR3 sequences used genomic DNA as template. Via MiXCR, TCRdb re-called the reads, giving one row per CDR3 protein. The sample shows about 130,000 distinct CDR3 sequences, about 48% of them seen only once. The sample was sorted CD4+, CD8+, or CD8+CD57+ T cells (not recorded which) from PBMCs. These receptors were taken from a human donor in good health, serving as a control.

This clonotype was seen repeatedly, ten times or more. This rearrangement joins TRBV15 to TRBJ1-3, with D possibly TRBD1 on 5 matching bases. From germline, CDR1 is LNHNV and CDR2 YYDKDF (reference sequence). This CDR3 spans 18 amino acids. V lost 1 base and J lost 4, with 20 bases in between. CDR3 in DNA: TGTGCCACCAGCAGAGGGCTAAGAGGAAGGGGTTCAGGAAACACCATATATTTT. The encoded protein is CATSRGLRGRGSGNTIYF.

For this clonotype: A much larger clone differs by one base, so this may be a read error. This chain connects TRBV3-1 to TRBJ1-1; D is perhaps TRBD1 (5 bases). Germline V CDR1 and CDR2: LGHDT, YNNKEL (reference sequence). The CDR3 spans 14 residues. Trimming cost V 4 bases and J 0 bases, with 9 bases left between them. The CDR3 loop is CASSRARVNTEAFF. The CDR3 DNA reads TGTGCCAGCAGCCGAGCCAGGGTGAACACTGAAGCTTTCTTT.

The J gene is TRBJ1-1, the V gene TRBV4-1; 8 bases are shared with TRBD1. The V gene end was trimmed by 2 bases and the J gene end by 7 bases; junction bases not matched to a gene: 0. This CDR3 comprises 12 residues. CDR1 and CDR2 from the germline V gene are MGHRA and YSYEKL. The CDR3 DNA reads TGCGCCAGCAGCCAAACAGGGGGTGAAGCTTTCTTT. Translating it yields CASSQTGGEAFF.

Concerning this clonotype itself: Since a much larger clone is just one base distant, this may be a read error. This chain links TRBV20-1 with TRBJ2-4; D remains unclear. Looked up from germline, CDR1 is DFQATT and CDR2 is SNEGSKA (reference sequence). The CDR3 is 14 residues long. The CDR3: CSARDPREKNIRYF. The CDR3 DNA follows: TGCAGTGCTAGAGATCCGCGAGAGAAAAACATTCGGTACTTC.

In its sample, this clonotype was seen once. The DNA of the CDR3 is TGTGCCAGCAGCCAAGTGGGGGATGGCTACACCTTC. Residues: CASSQVGDGYTF. The rearrangement uses TRBV14 and TRBJ1-2; D may be TRBD1 (5 bases). Germline V CDR1 and CDR2: SGHDN, FVKESK. With 1 base removed from V and 6 bases from J, the gap between germline ends came to 6 bases. CDR3 length: 12 residues.